Listed here are 14 T cell receptor delta chains from one sample, sequenced in a study of γδ T cells in repeated Plasmodium falciparum infection. Gammadelta T cells were flow-sorted from PBMC into Vgamma9/Vdelta2+ and Vdelta2-negative populations for bulk analysis. TCRdb reanalysed the multiplex PCR reads with CATT. The data show tens of thousands of delta-chain clones, with approximately 1.5% seen just once and approximately 8.6% held by the top ten. Sequencing was performed on gamma-delta T cells from blood. The origin of the receptors is a pool of human donors (malaria-infected and uninfected, not separated).

As concerns this clone: TCRdb has a much larger clone's protein, which differs at residue 13 from the translation of this DNA, likely because of a read error; what is shown is the protein translated from the DNA. The chain uses TRDV2 and TRDJ1, with 9 bases fitting TRDD3. TCRdb offers no J gene call, so here the DNA was matched to germline to obtain one. Germline V lookup: CDR1 GEAIGNYY, CDR2 EKD. CDR3 length equals 17 residues. CDR3 bases: TGTGCCTGTGACATACTGGGGGACAAAGGTTACACCAATAAACTCATCTTT. Protein: CACDILGDKGYTNKLIF.

As concerns this clone: A far larger clone differs by one base, so this is likely a read error. Within the sample, other DNA sequences also encode this same CDR3. The chain employs TRDV1 and TRDJ1; 12 positions agree with TRDD3. The J gene, not given by TCRdb, was assigned here from a germline match of the nucleotide sequence. This CDR3 comprises 25 residues. Germline values: CDR1 TSWWSYY, CDR2 QGS. For the CDR3, the DNA is TGTGCCCTTGGGGAGTTCCAGAGGGGGCCTTCCGAAAAAAACTGGGGGATACCTTCCAACAGTAAACTCATCTTT. Encoded protein: CALGEFQRGPSEKNWGIPSNSKLIF.

This clone has more than one count but fewer than ten. The TCRdb record carries a much larger clone's protein, which differs from this DNA's translation at residues 3 and 10; a read error is the likely cause, and the protein listed here is the DNA translation. The chain employs TRDV1 and TRDJ1, with D hard to call. Here the J gene came from matching the DNA to germline, since TCRdb omits it. V lost 11 bases to trimming and J lost 7 bases, with 26 bases between them. Germline V gives CDR1 TSWWSYY, CDR2 QGS. This CDR3 has 15 residues. The CDR3 DNA follows: TGTGCTATCTATTTCTCAAGTGTGCCCACCAGTAAACTCATCTTT. Encoded protein: CAIYFSSVPTSKLIF.

This clone was seen many times. This may stem from a read error, because a much larger clone lies one nucleotide away. This sample also contains other DNA sequences that code for the same CDR3. V gene TRDV1 combines with J gene TRDJ1; D unclear. Germline V CDR1 and CDR2: TSWWSYY, QGS. This CDR3 has 15 amino acids. Trimming took off 5 bases at V and 8 bases at J, with 21 bases between the two ends. The CDR3 DNA sequence: TGTGCTCTTGGGCTTAGCCCAACCGCCACCGTCAAACTCATCTTT. This codes for CALGLSPTATVKLIF.

This clone was seen only a few times. This DNA's translation differs at residue 13 from TCRdb's protein, which comes from a much larger clone; a read error is likely, and the protein shown is translated from the DNA. V usage is TRDV1 and J usage is TRDJ1; 7 nucleotides agree with TRDD3. Germline loops: CDR1 TSWWSYY, CDR2 QGS. This CDR3 has 14 residues. DNA for the CDR3: TGTGCTCTTGGGAAGACTAAGGGGGATGGAAAACTCACCTTT. It encodes CALGKTKGDGKLTF.

Comment on this clone: The protein in TCRdb stems from a much larger clone and differs at residue 13 from this DNA's translation, likely a read error; here the protein is translated from the DNA. The rearrangement joins TRDV1 to TRDJ1, with 9 bases lining up with TRDD3. The junction had 13 bases not matched to a gene; V was cut back by 2 bases and J by 3 bases. This CDR3 has 18 amino acids. The germline gives CDR1 TSWWSYY, CDR2 QGS. The CDR3 DNA is TGTGCTCTTGGGGAATTCGCCTGGGGGATGAAGACGGCCGATAAACTCATCTTT. As protein: CALGEFAWGMKTADKLIF.

Regarding this clone: TCRdb attributes to this sequence the protein of a much larger clone, which differs from the DNA translation at residue 5; a read error is likely, and the protein displayed is translated from the DNA. The V call is TRDV2, the J call TRDJ1, with 13 bases fitting TRDD3. Because TCRdb records no J gene, it was assigned here through a match of the DNA to germline. The CDR3 spans 17 residues. Unmatched junction bases numbered 6, after V lost 3 bases and J lost 0 bases. Germline V lookup: CDR1 GEAIGNYY, CDR2 EKD. The CDR3 coding sequence is TGTGCCTGTGACTCTACTGGGGGATACGCGTACACCGATAAACTCATCTTT. It yields the protein CACDSTGGYAYTDKLIF.

This clone was observed a handful of times. TCRdb's listed protein matches a much larger clone and diverges from this DNA's translation at residue 13, likely through a read error; the protein shown comes from the DNA. This chain's CDR3 is CALGEPPHDWGKGKLIF. In DNA form, the CDR3 reads TGTGCTCTTGGGGAACCCCCTCATGACTGGGGGAAGGGAAAACTCATCTTT. The chain couples TRDV1 to TRDJ1; 9 bases agree with TRDD3. No J segment appears in TCRdb, so it was assigned here by matching the sequence to germline. The CDR3 has 17 amino acids. In germline, CDR1 is TSWWSYY, CDR2 QGS. The junction had 14 bases not matched to a gene; V was cut back by 1 base and J by 8 bases.

This clone was counted only a few times. A far more abundant clone sits one base away, making this likely a read error. Distinct nucleotide sequences in the sample also encode this CDR3. This rearrangement joins TRDV1 to TRDJ1; 7 positions match TRDD2. J gave up 8 bases and V 3 bases, and 21 bases lay outside the gene matches. This CDR3 is 18 amino acids long. Germline V gene sequence: CDR1 TSWWSYY, CDR2 QGS. CDR3 amino acids: CALGELFPSSLTIRKLIF. In DNA form, the CDR3 reads TGTGCTCTTGGGGAGCTTTTTCCTTCCTCCCTTACGATCAGGAAACTCATCTTT.

Comments on this clone: TCRdb's protein for this DNA is that of a much larger clone and differs from the translation at residue 14, likely a read error; the protein shown is the DNA translation. The gene calls are TRDV1 and TRDJ1; D might be TRDD3 (6 bases). Here the J gene was assigned by germline matching of the DNA, as TCRdb has none. V was clipped by 2 bases and J by 2 bases, with 24 bases between them. This CDR3 has 19 amino acids. The V gene's germline CDR1 is TSWWSYY and CDR2 QGS. The CDR3 region is CALGEARRGWGAATDKLIF. The CDR3 DNA follows: TGTGCTCTTGGGGAAGCTCGGCGGGGATGGGGGGCGGCAACCGATAAACTCATCTTT.

With respect to this clone: One base away lies a much larger clone, so this may be a sequencing read error. Other DNA sequences in the same sample also yield this CDR3. The chain employs TRDV2 and TRDJ3, with D tentatively TRDD3 (5 bases). TCRdb lists no J gene, so it was determined here by aligning the DNA to germline. This CDR3 is built from 17 residues. Germline CDR1 GEAIGNYY, CDR2 EKD. CDR3 sequence: CACEAVVSSWDTRQMFF. The CDR3 DNA reads as TGTGCCTGTGAGGCGGTAGTCAGCTCCTGGGACACCAGACAGATGTTTTTC.

Concerning this clone: The protein recorded in TCRdb matches a much larger clone and deviates from this DNA's translation at residue 12, suggesting a read error; the protein here is obtained by translating the DNA. V is TRDV1 and J is TRDJ1; D is ambiguous. TCRdb offers no J gene call, so here the DNA was matched to germline to obtain one. The CDR3 is 16 amino acids. Germline V lookup: CDR1 TSWWSYY, CDR2 QGS. Trimming took off 0 bases at V and 10 bases at J, with 21 bases between the two ends. CDR3 DNA: TGTGCTCTTGGGGAACTAAGGTTAAGTCTCCTCCAGCGACTCATCTTT. Encoded protein: CALGELRLSLLQRLIF.

This clone was detected a few times. TCRdb's protein for this DNA is that of a much larger clone and differs from the translation at residue 12, likely a read error; the protein shown is the DNA translation. Called V gene: TRDV1; the J gene was not called; the table's TRDD3 call for D was not verified on the DNA. The CDR3 is made up of 14 amino acids. Per the germline V gene, CDR1 is TSWWSYY and CDR2 is QGS. This chain's CDR3 is CALGEDRGDDKPIF. CDR3 DNA: TGTGCTCTTGGGGAGGATAGAGGGGACGATAAACCCATCTTT.

This clone was recorded a few times. A single base is all that separates this from a far larger clone, so a read error is likely. Other DNA variants within this sample encode the same CDR3. The chain's CDR3 is CACDIMPTKFSGNADKLIF. The CDR3 DNA sequence: TGTGCCTGCGACATCATGCCCACGAAGTTCTCGGGGAATGCCGATAAACTCATCTTT. The chain carries TRDV2 and TRDJ1; maybe TRDD3 (5 bases). Because TCRdb records no J gene, it was assigned here through a match of the DNA to germline. Germline loops: CDR1 GEAIGNYY, CDR2 EKD. CDR3 size: 19 residues.